The 28 T cell receptor beta chains below come from one sample, sequenced in a study of T cell repertoires in cytomegalovirus infection. TCRdb re-derived calls from the reads in MiXCR, one entry per CDR3 protein. The table shows roughly 310,000 distinct CDR3 sequences, with about 17% occurring only once. What was sequenced was PBMCs. All receptors come from a human donor in good health (CMV status not recorded). Some clones in this sample may be carry-over from other donors' samples.

This clonotype occurred many times. J is TRBJ2-2 and V is TRBV7-2; 10 bases line up with TRBD2. This CDR3 is 16 amino acids long. Trimming removed 8 bases from V and 6 bases from J; junction bases left unmatched: 12. Germline CDR1 reads SGHTA; CDR2 reads FQGNSA. The CDR3 loop reads CASSPGLAFVAGELFF. As DNA, the CDR3 is TGTGCCAGCTCTCCGGGACTAGCGTTTGTAGCCGGGGAGCTGTTTTTT.

V and J are TRBV18 and TRBJ2-5, with unresolved D. V lost 1 base, J lost 0 bases, and 6 bases lay in between. This CDR3 region has 14 residues. The germline gives CDR1 KGHSH, CDR2 LQKENI. This chain's CDR3 is CASSPQEYQETQYF. CDR3 coding DNA: TGTGCCAGCTCACCACAGGAATACCAAGAGACCCAGTACTTC.

The V and J genes are TRBV29-1 and TRBJ1-1, with D unclear. Trimming removed 6 bases from V and 1 base from J, with 12 bases in between. The CDR3 is 13 residues long. Per the germline V gene, CDR1 is SQVTM and CDR2 is ANQGSEA. CDR3 in amino acids: CSVNHNRNTEAFF. The CDR3 nucleotides read TGCAGCGTAAACCACAACAGGAACACTGAAGCTTTCTTT. The variable domain in full, with the rest retrieved from reference TRBV29-1 and TRBJ1-1, is SAVISQKPSRDICQRGTSLTIQCQVDSQVTMMFWYRQQPGQSLTLIATANQGSEATYESGFVIDKFPISRPNLTFSTLTVSNMSPEDSSIYLCSVNHNRNTEAFFGQGTRLTVV.

This clonotype was recorded at least ten times. CDR3 sequence (DNA): TGTGCCAGCAGCCAAGTAGGCCAGGGCTATGGCTACACCTTC. Translation: CASSQVGQGYGYTF. The chain combines TRBV4-2 with TRBJ1-2; maybe TRBD1 (5 bases). V shed 1 base and J shed 4 bases, with 10 bases lying between them. CDR3 length: 14 amino acids. Germline values: CDR1 LGHNA, CDR2 YNFKEQ.

In its sample, this clonotype was seen many times. The CDR3 region is CSAATDYRIYEQYF. The CDR3 DNA reads as TGCAGTGCCGCGACAGATTACAGAATATACGAGCAGTACTTC. The rearrangement links TRBV20-1 to TRBJ2-7, with D possibly matching TRBD1 (5 bases). The ends were cut back, 6 bases at V and 4 bases at J, with 19 bases in the middle. This CDR3 contains 14 residues. In germline, CDR1 is DFQATT, CDR2 SNEGSKA (reference sequence).

The chain is built from TRBV27 and TRBJ1-2, with 9 bases aligning to TRBD1. CDR1 and CDR2 (germline): MNHEY, SMNVEV (reference sequence). Trimming at V came to 8 bases and at J to 2 bases, leaving 6 bases not matched to a gene. CDR3 length equals 14 residues. The CDR3 region has the DNA TGTGCCAGCGGAAAGGGACAGGGAAACTATGGCTACACCTTC. Its protein is CASGKGQGNYGYTF.

In this sample, this clonotype turned up a few times. V gene TRBV5-4 combines with J gene TRBJ2-1; D is ambiguous. With 1 base removed from V and 7 bases from J, the gap between germline ends came to 3 bases. Per germline, CDR1 SGHNT and CDR2 YYREEE (reference sequence). There are 11 residues in the CDR3. The CDR3 nucleotides read TGTGCCAGCAGCTTGCAGAATGAGCAGTTCTTC. Amino acids: CASSLQNEQFF.

The chain links TRBV15 to TRBJ1-5, with unresolved D. Germline V gene sequence: CDR1 LNHNV, CDR2 YYDKDF (reference sequence). Trimming took 0 bases from V and 0 from J, leaving 6 bases between them. The CDR3 spans 15 residues. The CDR3 sequence is CATSREEYSNQPQHF. The DNA of the CDR3 is TGTGCCACCAGCAGAGAGGAATATAGCAATCAGCCCCAGCATTTT.

This clonotype was observed at least ten times. The gene calls are TRBV2 and TRBJ2-2, with 7 bases identical to TRBD1. This CDR3 has 13 amino acids. Trimming removed 10 bases from V and 3 bases from J; junction bases left unmatched: 5. CDR1 and CDR2 from the germline V gene are SNHLY and FYNNEI. This chain's CDR3 is CANRGGDTGELFF. DNA for the CDR3: TGTGCCAACAGGGGTGGCGACACCGGGGAGCTGTTTTTT.

As regards this clonotype: A clone one base away is much larger, so this may be a read error. The V and J genes are TRBV7-2 and TRBJ1-5; D gene unclear. The CDR3 length is 13 residues. The germline CDR1 and CDR2 sequences are SGHTA and FQGNSA. The CDR3 bases are TGTGCCAGCAGCCGAGGACTCGATCAGCCCGAGCATTTT. Protein sequence: CASSRGLDQPEHF. The full variable domain, its missing parts supplied by reference TRBV7-2 and TRBJ1-5, is GAGVSQSPSNKVTEKGKDVELRCDPISGHTALYWYRQSLGQGLEFLIYFQGNSAPDKSGLPSDRFSAERTGGSVSTLTIQRTQQEDSAVYLCASSRGLDQPEHFGDGTRLSIL.

This clonotype was seen a handful of times. The V and J genes are TRBV6-2 or TRBV6-3 and TRBJ2-1, with D perhaps matching TRBD1 or TRBD2 (5 bases each). The CDR3 has 11 residues. The V and J ends lost 8 bases and 8 bases respectively, with 10 bases between them. From germline, CDR1 is MNHEY and CDR2 SVGEGT. The CDR3 region has the DNA TGTGCCAGCTGGATGGGGGATGAGCAGTTCTTC. Translation gives CASWMGDEQFF.

This clonotype was seen many times. This chain connects TRBV6-1 to TRBJ1-6; D is possibly TRBD1 (6 bases). The length of the CDR3 is 16 residues. Germline loops: CDR1 MNHNS, CDR2 SASEGT. Trimming removed 6 bases at V and 13 bases at J, with 25 bases between. The CDR3: CASRARGVGNSGPLHF. The CDR3 DNA follows: TGTGCCAGCAGGGCGAGGGGGGTAGGCAACAGTGGTCCCCTCCACTTT.

In regard to this clonotype: This sequence may be a read error, since a much larger clone differs from it by one base. The chain links TRBV12-3 or TRBV12-4 to TRBJ1-2; D remains ambiguous. The V gene lost 6 bases and the J gene lost 4 bases, with 15 bases spanning the gap. This CDR3 comprises 14 residues. CDR3 residues: CASSPPFLSYGYTF. CDR3 nucleotides: TGTGCCAGCAGCCCTCCGTTCTTATCCTATGGCTACACCTTC.

V usage is TRBV18 and J usage is TRBJ2-2, with D perhaps matching TRBD2 (5 bases). The CDR3 contains 17 residues. Trimming cost V 0 bases and J 5 bases, with 16 bases left between them. Germline assignment: CDR1 KGHSH and CDR2 LQKENI. The CDR3 nucleotides are TGTGCCAGCTCACCACCGTCCGGGCCACCGGGGACCGGGGAGCTGTTTTTT. It yields the protein CASSPPSGPPGTGELFF.

This clonotype has just a few counts. The rearrangement links TRBV20-1 to TRBJ1-5, with TRBD1 matching over 7 bases. The CDR3 totals 12 residues. CDR1 is DFQATT and CDR2 is SNEGSKA in the germline V gene (reference sequence). This CDR3 reads CSADRRYQPQHF. Written as DNA, the CDR3 is TGCAGCGCGGACAGGAGGTATCAGCCCCAGCATTTT.

This clonotype showed up many times. The chain links TRBV20-1 to TRBJ1-5; tentative D call: TRBD1 (5 bases). The CDR3 is 15 residues long. The germline CDR1 and CDR2 sequences are DFQATT and SNEGSKA (reference sequence). The V end lost 5 bases, the J end lost 1 base, and 15 bases lay between the germline ends. In DNA form, the CDR3 reads TGCAGTGCTTCCCTAGACAGAAGGAGCAATCAGCCCCAGCATTTT. Its translation: CSASLDRRSNQPQHF.

This rearrangement joins TRBV20-1 to TRBJ2-7; TRBD2 might be the D (5 bases). V gave up 6 bases and J gave up 3 bases, with 15 bases separating them. The CDR3 runs to 13 residues. In germline, CDR1 is DFQATT, CDR2 SNEGSKA (reference sequence). Here the CDR3 DNA reads TGCAGTGCCCTATACATAGAGGGCTACGAGCAGTACTTC. Its translation is CSALYIEGYEQYF.

V usage is TRBV4-3 and J usage is TRBJ1-1; D possibly corresponds to TRBD1 (6 bases). CDR3 length equals 19 residues. The V and J ends lost 2 bases and 4 bases respectively, with 26 bases between them. Germline V lookup: CDR1 LGHNA, CDR2 YSLEER. The CDR3 is CASSQRGGLTSLVSTEAFF. In DNA, the CDR3 is TGCGCCAGCAGCCAAAGAGGGGGACTAACCAGTTTAGTGAGCACTGAAGCTTTCTTT.

This clonotype was seen repeatedly, ten times or more. The rearrangement uses TRBV4-3 and TRBJ1-1; a possible D gene is TRBD1 (6 bases). V was trimmed by 1 base and J by 2 bases, leaving 11 bases between them. Germline CDR1 and CDR2: LGHNA and YSLEER. This CDR3 comprises 15 residues. The CDR3 loop reads CASSQGGGRNTEAFF. CDR3 in DNA: TGCGCCAGCAGCCAAGGTGGGGGGCGAAACACTGAAGCTTTCTTT.

This clonotype was seen more than once but under ten times. The genes are TRBV3-1 and TRBJ2-7; no clear D. The ends were cut back, 1 base at V and 3 bases at J, with 13 bases in the middle. This CDR3 is 15 amino acids long. Germline V lookup: CDR1 LGHDT, CDR2 YNNKEL (reference sequence). The CDR3 loop is CASSQGPGRDYEQYF. As DNA, the CDR3 is TGTGCCAGCAGCCAAGGTCCGGGCAGAGACTACGAGCAGTACTTC.

The chain employs TRBV20-1 and TRBJ1-4, with 9 nucleotides matching TRBD1. This CDR3 region has 15 residues. Unmatched junction bases numbered 9, after V lost 5 bases and J lost 5 bases. Looked up from germline, CDR1 is DFQATT and CDR2 is SNEGSKA (reference sequence). In DNA form, the CDR3 reads TGCAGTGCTGCCGAGTCCGGGACAGGGAATGAAAAACTGTTTTTT. Its protein is CSAAESGTGNEKLFF.

This clonotype was picked up many times. The CDR3 DNA is TGTGCCAGCAGCTTAGGCGGGACAGGGGCCACCGGGGAGCTGTTTTTT. It encodes CASSLGGTGATGELFF. The rearrangement links TRBV7-2 to TRBJ2-2, with 10 bases that match TRBD1. After removal of 1 base from V and 4 bases from J, the junction contained 3 bases not matched to a gene. This CDR3 spans 16 amino acids. Germline-derived CDR1 and CDR2 are SGHTA and FQGNSA.

There are many counts of this clonotype. V gene TRBV28 combines with J gene TRBJ2-3; D may be TRBD1 (6 bases). This CDR3 region has 15 residues. Germline CDR1 reads MDHEN; CDR2 reads SYDVKM. V was clipped by 6 bases and J by 1 base, with 14 bases between them. This CDR3 reads CASSSQGSGTDTQYF. The CDR3 coding sequence is TGTGCCAGCAGCTCCCAGGGGTCAGGCACAGATACGCAGTATTTT.

V and J are TRBV10-3 and TRBJ2-2, with D perhaps TRBD1 or TRBD2 (6 bases each). Germline V gives CDR1 ENHRY, CDR2 SYGVKD. Deletions cut 2 bases from V and 4 bases from J, with 14 bases between. The CDR3 contains 16 residues. DNA for the CDR3: TGTGCCATCAGTGAGAGGAGGGGGGCGGCCACCGGGGAGCTGTTTTTT. Its translation: CAISERRGAATGELFF.

This clonotype was counted at least ten times. This rearrangement joins TRBV7-9 to TRBJ2-5; the D gene could be TRBD1 or TRBD2 (5 bases each). Per the germline V gene, CDR1 is SEHNR and CDR2 is FQNEAQ (reference sequence). V was shortened by 4 bases and J by 4 bases, with 16 bases between the two germline ends. The CDR3 contains 15 residues. The CDR3 coding sequence is TGTGCCAGCAGCTCCCCCCGGGGCCTCGGAGAGACCCAGTACTTC. As protein: CASSSPRGLGETQYF.

This clonotype was counted at least ten times. The chain has TRBV28 and TRBJ1-2, with 7 bases fitting TRBD1. Germline loops: CDR1 MDHEN, CDR2 SYDVKM. The V and J ends lost 6 bases and 11 bases, in that order; junction bases with no gene match: 15. The CDR3 extends over 14 amino acids. The DNA of the CDR3 is TGTGCCAGCAGACACAGGGGAGGCATGGGCGGGTACACCTTC. Protein product: CASRHRGGMGGYTF.

This clonotype was detected many times. The V call is TRBV28, the J call TRBJ1-2; 11 nucleotides align to TRBD1. The length of the CDR3 is 14 residues. J lost 7 bases, V lost 5 bases, and 6 bases had no gene match. Germline V gene lookup returns CDR1 MDHEN and CDR2 SYDVKM. The DNA for the CDR3 is TGTGCCAGCAGTCTGCGGACAGGGGGCAGTGGCTACACCTTC. It specifies CASSLRTGGSGYTF.

This chain links TRBV12-3 or TRBV12-4 with TRBJ2-5; TRBD1 agrees at 7 bases. The CDR3 is made up of 15 amino acids. Unmatched junction bases numbered 9, after V lost 5 bases and J lost 3 bases. CDR3 sequence: CASSPSDRVEETQYF. CDR3 bases: TGTGCCAGCAGTCCCTCCGACAGGGTGGAAGAGACCCAGTACTTC.